This TCR beta chain was identified in a study of blood T cell repertoires in COVID-19. A COVID-19 case was met by exposed participants within 2 weeks before study entry. Libraries were prepared by immunoSEQ multiplex PCR; TCRdb keeps only in-frame clonotypes and omits some of them. The table has some 240,000 clones, approximately 84% seen once. The CDR3 length is 15 residues. V dropped 3 bases and J dropped 5 bases, with 15 bases sitting between them. Germline CDR1 SEHNR, CDR2 FQNEAQ (reference sequence). V usage is TRBV7-9 and J usage is TRBJ2-3; maybe TRBD2 (6 bases). Sample: PBMCs or T cells enriched from blood (not recorded which). The sequence came from a woman aged 45-60 years who had been exposed to COVID-19. The CDR3, as DNA: TGTGCCAGCAGCTTTGACAGCGGGCGGGGAGATACGCAGTATTTT. Amino acid sequence: CASSFDSGRGDTQYF.